This T cell receptor beta chain was identified in a study of CD8+ T cells in alopecia areata. Across the study: Among treated patients, oral tofacitinib was administered at 5 to 10 mg twice daily.

V lost 7 bases to trimming and J lost 4 bases; unmatched junction nucleotides: 9. Germline CDR1 and CDR2: GTSNPN and SVGIG (reference sequence). This CDR3 has 13 residues. The sample's treatment: oral pan-JAK inhibitor, 5-10 mg twice daily. It was cDNA, reverse transcribed from extracted RNA, that served as the sequencing template. Sequencing used immunoSEQ multiplex PCR; TCRdb keeps in-frame clones, though not all of them. The sample holds under 200,000 clones, around 71% seen once. The chain links TRBV30 to TRBJ2-7; TRBD1 aligns across 8 bases. Sample: CD4+ T cells sorted from blood, taken at week 4, from a patient treated with tofacitinib. This sequence was found in a human donor with alopecia areata. CDR3 nucleotides: TGTGCCTCGGCTGGGCAGGGGGCATACGAGCAGTACTTC. Protein product: CASAGQGAYEQYF.